The next 17 T cell receptor beta chains were all read from a single sample in a study of cytomegalovirus exposure and HLA in healthy donors. The PCR made use of 60 Vbeta and 13 Jbeta primers. Profiling relied on immunoSEQ multiplex PCR, and the TCRdb table lists in-frame clones only, not all of them. The repertoire includes about 150,000 clones, about 75% of them detected once, and about 1.3% sits in the top ten. Sequencing input: PBMCs. The source of these receptors is a man aged 18 to 29 in good health and CMV-seronegative.

The rearrangement joins TRBV15 to TRBJ2-6; D not resolved. Germline CDR1 and CDR2: LNHNV and YYDKDF (reference sequence). The CDR3 spans 14 residues. The germline V and J ends were trimmed by 6 bases and 1 base, with 7 bases remaining between them. DNA for the CDR3: TGTGCCACCAGGCGCGGATCTGGGGCCAACGTCCTGACTTTC. It encodes CATRRGSGANVLTF.

The gene calls are TRBV28 and TRBJ1-1; D might be TRBD1 (5 bases). CDR3 size: 12 residues. The V gene's germline CDR1 is MDHEN and CDR2 SYDVKM. V was cut by 10 bases and J by 5 bases, with 14 bases left in between. Written as DNA, the CDR3 is TGTGCCACCGGGGGGACGGTGACTGAAGCTTTCTTT. Amino acid sequence: CATGGTVTEAFF. Complete variable domain (other parts from reference TRBV28 and TRBJ1-1): DVKVTQSSRYLVKRTGEKVFLECVQDMDHENMFWYRQDPGLGLRLIYFSYDVKMKEKGDIPEGYSVSREKKERFSLILESASTNQTSMYLCATGGTVTEAFFGQGTRLTVV.

V is TRBV5-6 and J is TRBJ1-1; 7 bases line up with TRBD1. Trimming took 4 bases from V and 9 from J; bases not matched to a gene: 12. This CDR3 has 14 residues. CDR1 is SGHDT and CDR2 is YYEEEE in the germline V gene. The CDR3 here is CASSDGTERIKAFF. The CDR3, as DNA: TGTGCCAGCAGCGACGGGACAGAACGAATTAAAGCTTTCTTT.

This clone came up once. The V call is TRBV19, the J call TRBJ2-1; 7 nucleotides match TRBD2. Germline CDR1 reads LNHDA; CDR2 reads SQIVND (reference sequence). The trim removed 11 bases at V and 4 bases at J, leaving 8 bases unmatched. The CDR3 runs to 13 residues. The DNA for the CDR3 is TGTGCCTCCGGGACTACAGAATACAATGAGCAGTTCTTC. Residues: CASGTTEYNEQFF.

The V gene is TRBV9, the J gene TRBJ2-1; 14 positions agree with TRBD2. CDR1 and CDR2 (germline): SGDLS, YYNGEE. V lost 4 bases to trimming and J lost 0 bases; unmatched junction nucleotides: 15. The CDR3 contains 21 residues. The CDR3 is CASSSPLGLAGVTSSYNEQFF. The CDR3 DNA reads as TGTGCCAGCAGCTCCCCCCTGGGACTAGCGGGAGTTACGAGCTCCTACAATGAGCAGTTCTTC.

The chain uses TRBV21-1 and TRBJ2-5; the DNA was not compared with TRBD1, the D call given in the table. TRBV21-1 is labeled a pseudogene. The CDR3 runs to 18 residues. CDR3 protein: CASSPWRTVRASQETQYF. CDR3 nucleotide sequence: TGTGCCAGCAGCCCCTGGAGGACAGTCCGGGCCTCCCAAGAGACCCAGTACTTC.

On this clone: In the same sample, other DNA sequences code for this CDR3. This rearrangement joins TRBV18 to TRBJ2-7, with TRBD1 matching over 7 bases. The CDR3 length is 13 residues. Germline CDR1 is KGHSH and CDR2 is LQKENI. The V and J ends lost 3 bases and 6 bases, in that order; junction bases with no gene match: 5. The CDR3 region is CASSPDRMGEQYF. The CDR3 DNA reads as TGTGCCAGCTCACCGGACAGGATGGGCGAGCAGTACTTC.

With regard to this clone: Germline and junction disagree at one end, which may indicate a read error. The chain recombines TRBV7-9 with TRBJ2-5, with 11 bases that match TRBD2. CDR1 and CDR2 (germline): SEHNR, FQNEAQ (reference sequence). CDR3 length equals 18 residues. CDR3 nucleotides: TGTTCCAGCAGCTTAGCATTGAGTAGCGGGAGGGCCAGGGAGACCCAGTACTTC. Its translation: CSSSLALSSGRARETQYF.

This chain uses TRBV5-1 with TRBJ2-2, with TRBD1 as a possible D gene (6 bases). Trimming stripped 6 bases from V and 5 bases from J, with 14 bases between. The CDR3 is 14 amino acids. CDR1 is SGHRS, CDR2 YFSETQ, per germline. CDR3: CASMPATGTGELFF. The CDR3 DNA sequence: TGCGCCAGCATGCCGGCTACAGGGACCGGGGAGCTGTTTTTT.

The V and J genes are TRBV5-5 and TRBJ2-7; 12 positions agree with TRBD1. With V trimmed by 4 bases and J by 7 bases, 6 bases remained unmatched. Germline CDR1 reads SGHKS; CDR2 reads YYEKEE (reference sequence). The CDR3 runs 14 residues. DNA of the CDR3: TGTGCCAGCAGCCTCGGGACAGGGGGCCTGGAGCAGTACTTC. Its protein is CASSLGTGGLEQYF.

This chain links TRBV6-6 with TRBJ1-5; 9 nucleotides align to TRBD1. CDR3 length equals 16 residues. J was trimmed by 4 bases and V by 2 bases; bases with no gene match: 6. From germline, CDR1 is MNHNY and CDR2 SVGAGI (reference sequence). CDR3 nucleotide sequence: TGTGCCAGCAGTTACCCCACAGGGGGCCTGAATCAGCCCCAGCATTTT. This codes for CASSYPTGGLNQPQHF.

This clone was found once. The chain employs TRBV27 and TRBJ1-2; D is unresolved. The CDR3 totals 14 residues. Per germline, CDR1 MNHEY and CDR2 SMNVEV (reference sequence). V was trimmed by 5 bases and J by 2 bases, leaving 12 bases between them. The CDR3 nucleotides read TGTGCCAGCAGTCCTTGGCCGGAGAACTATGGCTACACCTTC. Translation: CASSPWPENYGYTF.

The V gene is TRBV30, the J gene TRBJ1-1; TRBD1 matches at 8 bases. The CDR3 extends over 12 amino acids. Trimming removed 2 bases from V and 8 bases from J; junction bases left unmatched: 4. CDR1 and CDR2 (germline): GTSNPN, SVGIG (reference sequence). The CDR3 loop reads CAWSWGQAEAFF. The CDR3 region has the DNA TGTGCCTGGAGTTGGGGACAGGCAGAAGCTTTCTTT.

The V gene is TRBV6-5, the J gene TRBJ2-6, with unresolved D. V lost 8 bases and J 0 bases, leaving 11 bases between the germline ends. Germline V lookup: CDR1 MNHEY, CDR2 SVGAGI. The CDR3 is 15 residues long. In DNA form, the CDR3 reads TGTGCCAGCGCCCCATCACTCTCTGGGGCCAACGTCCTGACTTTC. Its protein product is CASAPSLSGANVLTF.

The gene calls are TRBV4-3 and TRBJ1-1; the D is unclear. Trimming took off 5 bases at V and 10 bases at J, with 11 bases between the two ends. Germline V gene sequence: CDR1 LGHNA, CDR2 YSLEER. This CDR3 has 11 residues. The CDR3 loop reads CASSDNLVAFF. The CDR3 bases are TGCGCCAGCAGCGATAACTTAGTAGCTTTCTTT.

This clone was detected once. The chain combines TRBV7-9 with TRBJ2-2; 10 bases map to TRBD2. The germline V gene encodes CDR1 SEHNR and CDR2 FQNEAQ (reference sequence). There are 17 residues in the CDR3. With 4 bases clipped from V and 4 bases from J, the junction kept 9 bases outside the gene matches. The CDR3 DNA is TGTGCCAGCAGCTCAACCTGGACTAGCGGCGTCACCGGGGAGCTGTTTTTT. Protein product: CASSSTWTSGVTGELFF.

The chain has TRBV2 and TRBJ2-7; the D is unclear. V lost 8 bases and J 6 bases, leaving 17 bases between the germline ends. There are 13 residues in the CDR3. In germline, CDR1 is SNHLY, CDR2 FYNNEI. This chain's CDR3 is CASSQEGPGEQYF. CDR3 in DNA: TGTGCCAGCTCCCAAGAAGGCCCAGGCGAGCAGTACTTC. Complete variable domain (other parts from reference TRBV2 and TRBJ2-7): EPEVTQTPSHQVTQMGQEVILRCVPISNHLYFYWYRQILGQKVEFLVSFYNNEISEKSEIFDDQFSVERPDGSNFTLKIRSTKLEDSAMYFCASSQEGPGEQYFGPGTRLTVT.